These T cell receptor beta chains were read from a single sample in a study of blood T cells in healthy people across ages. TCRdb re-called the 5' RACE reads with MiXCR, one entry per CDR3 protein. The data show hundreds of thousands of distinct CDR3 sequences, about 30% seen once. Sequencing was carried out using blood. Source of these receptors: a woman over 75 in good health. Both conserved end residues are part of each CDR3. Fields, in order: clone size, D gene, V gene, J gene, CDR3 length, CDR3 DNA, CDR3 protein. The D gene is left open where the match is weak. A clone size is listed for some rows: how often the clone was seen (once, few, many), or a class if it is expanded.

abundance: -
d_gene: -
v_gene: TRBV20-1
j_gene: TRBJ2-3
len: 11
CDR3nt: TGCAGACTTCCTTTAGGCGGTACGCAGTATTTT
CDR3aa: CRLPLGGTQYF

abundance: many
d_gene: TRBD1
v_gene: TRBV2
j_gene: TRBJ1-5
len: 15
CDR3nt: TGTGCCAGCGGCCGGGACAGGGGGCAGGGGCAGCCCCAGCATTTT
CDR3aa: CASGRDRGQGQPQHF

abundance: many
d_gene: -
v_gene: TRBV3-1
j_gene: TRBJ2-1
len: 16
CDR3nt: TGTGCCAGCAGCCCTCGGAGGGGGCCGTCCTACAATGAGCAGTTCTTC
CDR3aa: CASSPRRGPSYNEQFF

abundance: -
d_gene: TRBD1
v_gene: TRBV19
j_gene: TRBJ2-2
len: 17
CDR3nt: TGTGCCAGTAGTACACTATCGACAGGGGGCTACACCGGGGAGCTGTTTTTT
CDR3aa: CASSTLSTGGYTGELFF

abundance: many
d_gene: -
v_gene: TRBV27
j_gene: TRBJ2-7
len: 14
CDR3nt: TGTGCCAGCAGGGAAGCGCTCGGGTATAACGAGCAGTACTTC
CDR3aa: CASREALGYNEQYF

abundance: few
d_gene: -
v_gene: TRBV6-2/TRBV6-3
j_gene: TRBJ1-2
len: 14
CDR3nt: TGTGCCAGCACCGAGAAGGCAAGATGCTATGGCTACACCTTC
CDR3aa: CASTEKARCYGYTF

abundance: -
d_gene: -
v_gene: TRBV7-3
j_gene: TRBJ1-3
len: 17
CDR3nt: TGTGCCAGCAGCTTATATGGTCCTCAGAGCTCTGGAAACACCATATATTTT
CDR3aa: CASSLYGPQSSGNTIYF

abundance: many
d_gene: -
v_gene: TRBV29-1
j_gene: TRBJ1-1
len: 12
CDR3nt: TGCAGCGCCAGGTCTTCGAACACTGAAGCTTTCTTT
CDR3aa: CSARSSNTEAFF

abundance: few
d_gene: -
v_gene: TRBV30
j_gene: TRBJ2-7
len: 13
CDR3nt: TGTGCCTGGAGTCAACTGGTCTCCGGGGAGCAGTACTTC
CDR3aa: CAWSQLVSGEQYF

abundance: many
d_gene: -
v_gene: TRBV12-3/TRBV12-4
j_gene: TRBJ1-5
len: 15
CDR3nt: TGTGCCAGCAGGTTAGGCTCAGGGCCCAATCAGCCCCAGCATTTT
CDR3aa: CASRLGSGPNQPQHF

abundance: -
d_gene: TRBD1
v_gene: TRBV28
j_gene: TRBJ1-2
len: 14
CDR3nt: TGTGCCAGCAGGTCGGGGCAGGGGGCCTCTCTCTACACCTTC
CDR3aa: CASRSGQGASLYTF

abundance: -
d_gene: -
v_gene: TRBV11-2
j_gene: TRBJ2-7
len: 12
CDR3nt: TGTGCCAGCAGCTTAATCAGGCTTGGGCAGTACTTC
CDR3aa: CASSLIRLGQYF

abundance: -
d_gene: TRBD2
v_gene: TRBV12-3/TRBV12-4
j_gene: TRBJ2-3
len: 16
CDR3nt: TGTGCCAGCAGTTATCCGGGCCGGGGGGTCACAGATACGCAGTATTTT
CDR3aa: CASSYPGRGVTDTQYF

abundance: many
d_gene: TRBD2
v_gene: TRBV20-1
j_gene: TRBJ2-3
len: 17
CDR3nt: TGCAGTGCTAGAGACCCGGGGCGGGGGGTACCCACAGATACGCAGTATTTT
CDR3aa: CSARDPGRGVPTDTQYF

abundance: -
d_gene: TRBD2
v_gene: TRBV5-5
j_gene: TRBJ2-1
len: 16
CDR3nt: TGTGCCAGCAGTTTATCGAAAAGACTAGCGGGAGAGGGGGCGTTCTTC
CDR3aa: CASSLSKRLAGEGAFF

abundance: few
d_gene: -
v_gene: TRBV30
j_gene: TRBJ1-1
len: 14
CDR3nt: TGTGCCTGGAGTGTACTTTTCGGAAACACTGAAGCTTTCTTT
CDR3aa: CAWSVLFGNTEAFF

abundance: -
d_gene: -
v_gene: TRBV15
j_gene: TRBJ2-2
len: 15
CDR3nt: TGTGCCACCAGCAGAGATAAAAAGGAAACCGGGGAGCTGTTTTTT
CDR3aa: CATSRDKKETGELFF

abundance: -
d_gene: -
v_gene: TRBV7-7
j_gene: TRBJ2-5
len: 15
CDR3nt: TGTGCCAGCAGCTTAGCGCGAGGGATCCAAGAGACCCAGTACTTC
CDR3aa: CASSLARGIQETQYF

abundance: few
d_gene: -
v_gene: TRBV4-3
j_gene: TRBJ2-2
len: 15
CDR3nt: TGCGCCAGCAGCCAAGATCTGGGCTACACCGGGGAGCTGTTTTTT
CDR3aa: CASSQDLGYTGELFF

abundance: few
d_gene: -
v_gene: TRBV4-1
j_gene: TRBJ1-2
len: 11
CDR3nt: TGCGCCAGCAGCCAAGATGGGGGCCGCACCTTC
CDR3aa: CASSQDGGRTF

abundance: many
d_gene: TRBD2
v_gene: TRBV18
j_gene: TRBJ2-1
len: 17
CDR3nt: TGTGCCAGCTCACCACCGATAGCGGGGGGTATCCGCAATGAGCAGTTCTTC
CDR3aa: CASSPPIAGGIRNEQFF

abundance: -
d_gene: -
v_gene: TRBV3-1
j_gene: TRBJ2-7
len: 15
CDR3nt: TGTGCCAGCAGCCAAGAACTAGGGCATAACTACGAGCAGTACTTC
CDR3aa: CASSQELGHNYEQYF

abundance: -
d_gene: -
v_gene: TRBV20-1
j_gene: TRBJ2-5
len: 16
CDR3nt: TGCAGTGCTCCTAAGCGGCCTGGGGCCAGTGCGGAGACCCAGTACTTC
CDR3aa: CSAPKRPGASAETQYF

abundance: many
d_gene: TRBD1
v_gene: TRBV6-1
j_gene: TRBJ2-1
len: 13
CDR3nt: TGTGCCATCTCCCGGGACAGGTACAATGAGCAGTTCTTC
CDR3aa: CAISRDRYNEQFF

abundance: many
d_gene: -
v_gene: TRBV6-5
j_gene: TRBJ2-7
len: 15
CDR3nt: TGTGCCAGCAGGCTGGGCCCGTTTGGCCGCTACGAGCAGTACTTC
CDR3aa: CASRLGPFGRYEQYF

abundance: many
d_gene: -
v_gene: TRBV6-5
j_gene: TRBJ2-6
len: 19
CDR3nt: TGTGCCAGCAGTTACTCGATCAGGGGTACACCCTCTGGGGCCAACGTCCTGACTTTC
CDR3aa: CASSYSIRGTPSGANVLTF

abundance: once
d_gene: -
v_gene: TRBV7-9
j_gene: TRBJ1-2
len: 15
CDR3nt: TGTGCCAGCGGCGGCGGATTAACAGGGAACTATGGCTACACCTTC
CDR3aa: CASGGGLTGNYGYTF

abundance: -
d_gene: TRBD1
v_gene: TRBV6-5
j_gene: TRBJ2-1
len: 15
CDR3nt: TGTGCCAGCAGTCCGTCTAGGGGGCTTGGGAATGAGCAGTTCTTC
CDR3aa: CASSPSRGLGNEQFF

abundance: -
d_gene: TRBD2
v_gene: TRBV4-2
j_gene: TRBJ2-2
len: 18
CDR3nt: TGTGCCAGCGGCCAAGAGGGGGAGCGGGGGGGAAAAACCGGGGAGCTGTTTTTT
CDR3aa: CASGQEGERGGKTGELFF

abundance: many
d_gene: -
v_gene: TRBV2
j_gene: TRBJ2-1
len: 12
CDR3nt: TGTGCCAGCAGGGGCCCGAACAATGAGCAGTTCTTC
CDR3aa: CASRGPNNEQFF

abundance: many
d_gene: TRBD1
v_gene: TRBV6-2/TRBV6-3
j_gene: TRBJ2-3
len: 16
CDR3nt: TGTGCCAGCAGTTTCGGGACAGGGACGAGATCGGATACGCAGTATTTT
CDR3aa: CASSFGTGTRSDTQYF

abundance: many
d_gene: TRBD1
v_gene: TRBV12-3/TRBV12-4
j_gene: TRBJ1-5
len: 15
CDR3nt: TGTGCCAGCAGGTCGGGACAGGGGAGGAATCAGCCCCAGCATTTT
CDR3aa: CASRSGQGRNQPQHF

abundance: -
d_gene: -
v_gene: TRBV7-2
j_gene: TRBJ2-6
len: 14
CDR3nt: TGTGCCAGCGGCATCAGGGCTGGGGCCAACGTCCTGACTTTC
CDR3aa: CASGIRAGANVLTF

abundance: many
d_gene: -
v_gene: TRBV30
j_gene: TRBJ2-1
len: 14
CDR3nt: TGTGCCTGGAGTGTTGGAGGGAGGATAAGTGAGCAGTTCTTC
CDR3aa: CAWSVGGRISEQFF

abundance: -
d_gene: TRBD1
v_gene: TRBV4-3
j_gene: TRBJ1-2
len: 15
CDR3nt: TGCGCCAGCAGCCAAGTTACAGGGGAGCACTATGGCTACACCTTC
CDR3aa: CASSQVTGEHYGYTF

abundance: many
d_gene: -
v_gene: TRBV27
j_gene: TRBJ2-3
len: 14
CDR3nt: TGTGCCAGCAGTTCCCGGGTAGGGACAGATACGCAGTATTTT
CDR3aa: CASSSRVGTDTQYF

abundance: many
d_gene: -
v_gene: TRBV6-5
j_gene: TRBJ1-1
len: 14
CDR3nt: TGTGCCAGCAGTTACTCTCCCGGGGGTACTGAAGCTTTCTTT
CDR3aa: CASSYSPGGTEAFF

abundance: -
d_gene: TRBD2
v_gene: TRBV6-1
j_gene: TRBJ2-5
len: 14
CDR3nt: TGTGCCAGCAGTGAAGCGTGGGGGAGGGGTGAGCAGTACTTC
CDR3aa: CASSEAWGRGEQYF

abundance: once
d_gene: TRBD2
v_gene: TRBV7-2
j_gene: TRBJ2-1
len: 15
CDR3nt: TGCGCCAGCAGCTTGACGCTAGCGGGGGGTGATGAGCAGTTCTTC
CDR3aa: CASSLTLAGGDEQFF

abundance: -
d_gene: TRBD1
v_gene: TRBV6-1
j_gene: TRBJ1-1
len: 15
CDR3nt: TGTGCCAGCAGGACAGGGCCACCTAAGAACACTGAAGCTTTCTTT
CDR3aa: CASRTGPPKNTEAFF

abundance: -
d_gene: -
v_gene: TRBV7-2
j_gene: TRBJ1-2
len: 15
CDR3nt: TGTGCCAGCAGCTTAGCGGGGACACCTAACTATGGCTTCACCTTC
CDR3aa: CASSLAGTPNYGFTF

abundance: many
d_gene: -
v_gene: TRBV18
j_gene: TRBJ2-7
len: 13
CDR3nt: TGTGCCAGCTCAAGCAACAGCCGGAGTAAACAGTACTTC
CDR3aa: CASSSNSRSKQYF

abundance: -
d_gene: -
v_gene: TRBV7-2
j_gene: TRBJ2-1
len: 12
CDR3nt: TGTGCCAGCAGCCCAGGGGGGTCTGAGCAGTTCTTC
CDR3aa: CASSPGGSEQFF

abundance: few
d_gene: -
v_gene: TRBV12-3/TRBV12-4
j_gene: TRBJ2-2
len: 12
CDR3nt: TGTGCCAGCGGCCTGAACACCGGGGAGCTGTTTTTT
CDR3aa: CASGLNTGELFF

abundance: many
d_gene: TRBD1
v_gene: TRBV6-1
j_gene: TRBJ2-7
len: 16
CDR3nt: TGTGCCAGCAGTGCCGGGGACAGGGGAATGTTCGACGAGCAGTACTTC
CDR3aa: CASSAGDRGMFDEQYF

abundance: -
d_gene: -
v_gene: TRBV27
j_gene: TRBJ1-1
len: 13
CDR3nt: TGTGCCAGCAGTTCCGTCGGGGGGACTGAAGCTTTCTTT
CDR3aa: CASSSVGGTEAFF

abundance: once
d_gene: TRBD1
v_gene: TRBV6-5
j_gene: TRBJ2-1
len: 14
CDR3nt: TGTGCCAGCAGTCGCGGGACAGGGATAGATGAGCAGTACTTT
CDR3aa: CASSRGTGIDEQYF

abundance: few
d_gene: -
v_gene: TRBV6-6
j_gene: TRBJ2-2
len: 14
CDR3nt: TGTGCCAGCAGTTACTCTGGCCGTGGCGGGGAGCTGTTTTTT
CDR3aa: CASSYSGRGGELFF

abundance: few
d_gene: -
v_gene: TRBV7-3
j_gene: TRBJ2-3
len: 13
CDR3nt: TGTGCCAGCAGCTTCAGCCCGGTAGATACGCAGTATTTT
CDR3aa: CASSFSPVDTQYF

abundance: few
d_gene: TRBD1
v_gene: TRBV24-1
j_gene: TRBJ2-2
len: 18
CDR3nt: TGTGCCACCAGTGACCCGTCTCGGGGACAGGGGACCACCGGGGAGCTGTTTTTT
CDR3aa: CATSDPSRGQGTTGELFF

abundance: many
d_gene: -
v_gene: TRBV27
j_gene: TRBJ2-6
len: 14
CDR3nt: TGTACCAGCAGGCCAATCTCTGGGGCCAACGTCCTGACTTTC
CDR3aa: CTSRPISGANVLTF